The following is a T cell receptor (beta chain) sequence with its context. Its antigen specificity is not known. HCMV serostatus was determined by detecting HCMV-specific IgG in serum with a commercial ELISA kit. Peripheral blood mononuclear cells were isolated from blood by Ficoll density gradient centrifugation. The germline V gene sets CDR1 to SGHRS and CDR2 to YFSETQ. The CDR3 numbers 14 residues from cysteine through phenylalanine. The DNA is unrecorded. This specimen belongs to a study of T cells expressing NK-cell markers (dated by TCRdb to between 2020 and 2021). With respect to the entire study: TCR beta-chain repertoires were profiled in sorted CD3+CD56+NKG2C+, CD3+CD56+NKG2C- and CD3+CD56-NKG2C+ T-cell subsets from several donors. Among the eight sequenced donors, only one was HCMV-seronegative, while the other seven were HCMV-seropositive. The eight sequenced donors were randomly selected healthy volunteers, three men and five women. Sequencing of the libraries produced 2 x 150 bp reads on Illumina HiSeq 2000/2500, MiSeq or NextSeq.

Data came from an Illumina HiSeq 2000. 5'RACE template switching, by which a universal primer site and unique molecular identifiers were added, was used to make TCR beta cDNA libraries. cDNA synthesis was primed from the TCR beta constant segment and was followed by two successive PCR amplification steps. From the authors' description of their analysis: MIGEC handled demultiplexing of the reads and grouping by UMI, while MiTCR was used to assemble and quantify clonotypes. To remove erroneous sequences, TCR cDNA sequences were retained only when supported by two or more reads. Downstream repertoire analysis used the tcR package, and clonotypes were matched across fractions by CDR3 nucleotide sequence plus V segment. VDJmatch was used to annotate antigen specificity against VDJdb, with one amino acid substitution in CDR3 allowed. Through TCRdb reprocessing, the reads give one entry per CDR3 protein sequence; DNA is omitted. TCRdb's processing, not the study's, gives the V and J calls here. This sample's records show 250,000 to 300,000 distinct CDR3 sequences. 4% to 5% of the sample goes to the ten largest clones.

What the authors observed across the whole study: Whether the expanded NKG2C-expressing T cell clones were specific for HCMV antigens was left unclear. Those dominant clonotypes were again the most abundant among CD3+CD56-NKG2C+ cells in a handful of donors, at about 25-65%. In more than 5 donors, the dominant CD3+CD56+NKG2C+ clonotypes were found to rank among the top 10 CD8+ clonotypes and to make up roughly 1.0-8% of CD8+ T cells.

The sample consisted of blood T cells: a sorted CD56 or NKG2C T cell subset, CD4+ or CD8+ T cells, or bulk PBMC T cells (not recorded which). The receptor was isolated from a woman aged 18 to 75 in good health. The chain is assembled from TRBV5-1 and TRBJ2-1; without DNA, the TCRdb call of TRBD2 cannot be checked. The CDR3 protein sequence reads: CASSIGLPHNEQFF.